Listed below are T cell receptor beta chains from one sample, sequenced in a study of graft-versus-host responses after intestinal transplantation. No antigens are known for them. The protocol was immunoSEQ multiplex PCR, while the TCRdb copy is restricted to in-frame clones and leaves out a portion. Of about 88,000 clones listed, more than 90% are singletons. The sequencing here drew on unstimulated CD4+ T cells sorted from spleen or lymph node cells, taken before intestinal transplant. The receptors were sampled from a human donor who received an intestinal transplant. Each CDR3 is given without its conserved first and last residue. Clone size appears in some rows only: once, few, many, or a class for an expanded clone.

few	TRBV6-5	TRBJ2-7	ASSGPGTSSYEQY
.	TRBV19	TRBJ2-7	ASSIQPGQGATTYEQY
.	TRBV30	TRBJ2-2	AWSALGSGNTGELF
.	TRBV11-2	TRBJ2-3	ASSTRTSGRDTQY
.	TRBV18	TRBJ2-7	ASSPAAGATYEQY
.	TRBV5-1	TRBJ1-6	ASSLDPGIYSPLH
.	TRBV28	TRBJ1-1	ASSLSLGQEAF
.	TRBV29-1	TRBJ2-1	SVVDRVIPPYNEQF
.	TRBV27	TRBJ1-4	ASIWGRGCEKLF
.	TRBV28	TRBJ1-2	ASSIRGQKGYGYT
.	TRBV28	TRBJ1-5	ASSFFRGIQPQH
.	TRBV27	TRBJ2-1	ASRFFERSYNEQF
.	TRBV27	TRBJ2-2	ASSYGRAGELF
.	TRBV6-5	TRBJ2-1	ASSYSIGQGKQF
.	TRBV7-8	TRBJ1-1	ASRSLNTEAF
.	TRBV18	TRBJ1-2	ASSPPGGIGYT
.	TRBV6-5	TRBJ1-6	ASSYWQGRNSPLH
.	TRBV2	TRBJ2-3	ASTLTGADTQY
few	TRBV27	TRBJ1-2	ASSDRLSYGYT
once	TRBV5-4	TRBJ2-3	ASSLEGGYKDTQY
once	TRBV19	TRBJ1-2	ASSIPPEGSYGYT
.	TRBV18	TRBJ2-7	ASSPGTGGHEQY
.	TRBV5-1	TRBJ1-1	ASSLAGREGAF
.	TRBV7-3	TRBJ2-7	ASAQGDSYEQY
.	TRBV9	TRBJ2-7	ASSAGTGTYEQY
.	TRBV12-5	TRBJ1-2	ASGFDRFGYT
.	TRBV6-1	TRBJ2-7	ASSEHGTRSYEQY
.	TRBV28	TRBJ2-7	ASSSPALAGEEQY
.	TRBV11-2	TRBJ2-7	ASSLAGRKRGVDEQY
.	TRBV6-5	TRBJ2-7	ASSSWGNEQY
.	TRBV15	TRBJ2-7	ATSRDRGTSYEQY
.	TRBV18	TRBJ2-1	ASSLSLAGVYNEQF
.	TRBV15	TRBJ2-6	ATSRDQGGGRDGANVLT
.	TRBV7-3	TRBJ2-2	ASSPGNTGELF
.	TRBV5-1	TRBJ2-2	ASSLGRDSLFGTGELF